This is a list of T cell receptor beta chains from one sample in a study of cytomegalovirus exposure and HLA in healthy donors. Assay used: immunoSEQ multiplex PCR; TCRdb lists only in-frame clones, some missing. In the table there are approximately 70,000 clones, about 74% of which are singletons. Sample: PBMCs. These receptors all come from a woman aged 30 to 39 in good health and CMV-seropositive. The CDR3 runs from the conserved cysteine through the conserved F or W. Each record gives: clone size, V gene, J gene, CDR3 protein. The size field is filled for only some rows; it gives once, few, many or a size class.

size: few
V: TRBV6-5
J: TRBJ1-1
CDR3: CASSPDRATEAFF

size: .
V: TRBV5-1
J: TRBJ1-1
CDR3: CASSRDTGSEVTEAFF

size: .
V: TRBV14
J: TRBJ2-5
CDR3: CASSRGEETQYF

size: .
V: TRBV6-5
J: TRBJ1-4
CDR3: CASSPLQGVNEKLFF

size: .
V: TRBV9
J: TRBJ2-7
CDR3: CASSISFEGYEQYF

size: few
V: TRBV6-5
J: TRBJ1-1
CDR3: CASSYSTVTKAFF

size: .
V: TRBV6-5
J: TRBJ2-3
CDR3: CASSYSRGLRGDTQYF

size: .
V: TRBV10-1
J: TRBJ2-7
CDR3: CASSESEVWEQYF

size: .
V: TRBV12-5
J: TRBJ2-5
CDR3: CASALDREFQTQYF

size: .
V: TRBV28
J: TRBJ1-2
CDR3: CASRIDRGVYGYTF

size: .
V: TRBV5-4
J: TRBJ2-3
CDR3: CASTTRTVSTDTQYF

size: .
V: TRBV1
J: TRBJ2-3
CDR3: CTSSQDKDSSDTDTQYF

size: .
V: TRBV6-5
J: TRBJ1-1
CDR3: CASSYLEGTEAFF

size: few
V: TRBV28
J: TRBJ1-4
CDR3: CASSSGVVEKLFF

size: .
V: TRBV30
J: TRBJ1-2
CDR3: CAWSRGKGRYTF

size: .
V: TRBV10-2
J: TRBJ1-5
CDR3: CASSVTGGNQPQHF

size: .
V: TRBV28
J: TRBJ2-7
CDR3: CASTSSTAGAREQYF

size: .
V: TRBV30
J: TRBJ1-1
CDR3: CAWSVAGRGEREAFF

size: .
V: TRBV30
J: TRBJ1-4
CDR3: CAISGGSNEKLFF

size: .
V: TRBV9
J: TRBJ2-3
CDR3: CASGRTSTDTQYF

size: .
V: TRBV7-9
J: TRBJ2-7
CDR3: CASSMGQGVGEQYF

size: once
V: TRBV7-2
J: TRBJ1-1
CDR3: CASSETRNTEAFF

size: .
V: TRBV27
J: TRBJ1-1
CDR3: CASSLKGDREAFF

size: .
V: TRBV9
J: TRBJ2-6
CDR3: CASSSDRSSGANVLTF

size: once
V: TRBV28
J: TRBJ1-2
CDR3: CASTPRDYGYTF

size: .
V: TRBV10-3
J: TRBJ2-1
CDR3: CAILAGWGEQFF

size: .
V: TRBV7-8
J: TRBJ1-5
CDR3: CASSLEASNSNQPQHF

size: few
V: TRBV14
J: TRBJ1-1
CDR3: CASSPRAGGNTEAFF

size: few
V: TRBV4-3
J: TRBJ2-7
CDR3: CASSQLGQSYEQYF

size: .
V: TRBV30
J: TRBJ2-5
CDR3: CAIGHGQETQYF

size: once
V: TRBV4-1
J: TRBJ2-7
CDR3: CASSHPKQGADYEQYF

size: .
V: TRBV19
J: TRBJ1-5
CDR3: CASTGTGSQPQHF

size: few
V: TRBV28
J: TRBJ2-1
CDR3: CASSLGGQGADEQFF

size: .
V: TRBV5-6
J: TRBJ2-3
CDR3: CASSSLGTSSRDTQYF

size: .
V: TRBV18
J: TRBJ2-5
CDR3: CASSPLLGAGETQYF

size: .
V: TRBV25-1
J: TRBJ1-1
CDR3: CASSAPVGQGETFF

size: .
V: TRBV10-3
J: TRBJ2-3
CDR3: CAISESQGAGSDTQYF

size: .
V: TRBV11-2
J: TRBJ2-4
CDR3: CASSNQGLYKNIQYF

size: .
V: TRBV7-7
J: TRBJ2-7
CDR3: CASSLGLGSYEQYF

size: .
V: TRBV4-3
J: TRBJ1-2
CDR3: CASSPWADRGDGYTF

size: .
V: TRBV6-1
J: TRBJ2-6
CDR3: CASSAGDIRANVLTF

size: once
V: TRBV7-2
J: TRBJ2-5
CDR3: CASSAGTSGGWETQYF

size: .
V: TRBV28
J: TRBJ2-7
CDR3: CASEQSTYEQYF

size: .
V: TRBV2
J: TRBJ2-1
CDR3: CASARWTSGKWSSYNEQFF

size: .
V: TRBV7-2
J: TRBJ1-1
CDR3: CASSFGVAEAFF

size: .
V: TRBV30
J: TRBJ2-6
CDR3: CAWSGGSGANVLTF

size: .
V: TRBV6-5
J: TRBJ1-2
CDR3: CASSAGFSYYGYTF

size: .
V: TRBV27
J: TRBJ2-7
CDR3: CASSPKYRGLLAGGYEQYF

size: .
V: TRBV18
J: TRBJ1-4
CDR3: CASSLQTGGVDEKLFF

size: .
V: TRBV4-1
J: TRBJ2-1
CDR3: CASSQDRAYNEQFF

size: .
V: TRBV4-3
J: TRBJ2-6
CDR3: CASSLIPTSGRSSGANVLTF

size: .
V: TRBV5-4
J: TRBJ1-2
CDR3: CASSSLDRVLSNYGYTF

size: .
V: TRBV25-1
J: TRBJ2-7
CDR3: CASSETASSYEQYF

size: .
V: TRBV20-1
J: TRBJ1-2
CDR3: CSANTGYGYTF

size: few
V: TRBV5-6
J: TRBJ1-4
CDR3: CASSLQGIPVKLFF